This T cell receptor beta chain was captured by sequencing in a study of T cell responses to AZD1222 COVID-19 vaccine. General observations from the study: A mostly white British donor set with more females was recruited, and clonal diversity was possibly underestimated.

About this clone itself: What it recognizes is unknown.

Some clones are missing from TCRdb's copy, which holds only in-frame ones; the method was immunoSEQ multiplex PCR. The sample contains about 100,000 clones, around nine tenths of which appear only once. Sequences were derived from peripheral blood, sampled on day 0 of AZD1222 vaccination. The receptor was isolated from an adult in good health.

The CDR3 loop reads CASSPTGNYGYTF. In nucleotides, the CDR3 is TGTGCCAGCAGTCCGACGGGGAACTATGGCTACACCTTC. This chain links TRBV12-3 or TRBV12-4 with TRBJ1-2; no clear D gene. The CDR3 has 13 residues. Trimming took off 5 bases at V and 2 bases at J, with 9 bases between the two ends.